Following are 11 T cell receptor beta chains from one sample sequenced in a study of T cells after yellow fever vaccination. TCRdb used MiXCR to reprocess the 5' RACE reads, holding one entry per CDR3 protein. The sample carries around 530,000 distinct CDR3 sequences, roughly a sixth recorded once. Material: PBMCs, obtained more than 4 days after the first yellow fever vaccination. The receptors were sampled from a young man who received the YFV17D yellow fever vaccine.

This clonotype was detected a few times. The V gene is TRBV7-9, the J gene TRBJ2-1; D gene ambiguous. The CDR3 consists of 11 residues. Trimming took off 8 bases at V and 8 bases at J, with 10 bases between the two ends. Germline assignment: CDR1 SEHNR and CDR2 FQNEAQ (reference sequence). CDR3 in amino acids: CASSGKYEQFF. CDR3 nucleotides: TGTGCCAGCTCTGGCAAGTATGAGCAGTTCTTC.

This clonotype was detected a few times. J is TRBJ1-5 and V is TRBV12-3 or TRBV12-4, with D unclear. The CDR3 length is 13 residues. Trimming pared 8 bases from V and 0 bases from J, leaving 8 bases between. The chain's CDR3 is CASHPSSNQPQHF. CDR3 nucleotide sequence: TGTGCCAGCCACCCATCTAGCAATCAGCCCCAGCATTTT.

This clonotype was seen only a few times. The rearrangement uses TRBV19 and TRBJ1-4; 7 bases agree with TRBD1. Germline CDR1 reads LNHDA; CDR2 reads SQIVND (reference sequence). Trimming removed 3 bases from V and 7 bases from J; junction bases left unmatched: 5. CDR3 length: 14 amino acids. CDR3 bases: TGTGCCAGTAGTATGGGGACAGCTCCTGAAAAACTGTTTTTT. Its protein is CASSMGTAPEKLFF.

The sample holds many counts of this clonotype. CDR3 nucleotides: TGCGCCAGCAGCCCTTCCGGGGCCTCCTACAATGAGCAGTTCTTC. Encoded protein: CASSPSGASYNEQFF. The chain links TRBV5-1 to TRBJ2-1, with D perhaps TRBD1 or TRBD2 (5 bases each). There are 15 residues in the CDR3. Trimming cost V 4 bases and J 0 bases, with 11 bases left between them. CDR1 and CDR2 from the germline V gene are SGHRS and YFSETQ.

This clonotype has more than one count but fewer than ten. The gene calls are TRBV16 and TRBJ1-1; 9 bases fit TRBD1. Germline lookup yields CDR1 KGHSY and CDR2 FQNENV. With V trimmed by 2 bases and J by 3 bases, 4 bases remained unmatched. CDR3 length: 15 amino acids. CDR3 sequence (DNA): TGTGCCAGCAGCCAACGGGACAGGGCTGACACTGAAGCTTTCTTT. Translated, it gives CASSQRDRADTEAFF.

The rearrangement uses TRBV4-3 and TRBJ1-5, with D perhaps matching TRBD1 (6 bases). Germline V gene data show CDR1 as LGHNA and CDR2 as YSLEER. Trimming shortened V by 0 bases and J by 4 bases, and 13 bases separated the two germline ends. This CDR3 is built from 16 residues. The CDR3 is CASSQDGGGGNQPQHF. CDR3 DNA sequence: TGCGCCAGCAGCCAAGATGGAGGGGGAGGAAATCAGCCCCAGCATTTT.

The genes are TRBV10-3 and TRBJ2-1, with D perhaps assigned TRBD1 or TRBD2 (6 bases each). The CDR3 totals 11 residues. The germline V gene encodes CDR1 ENHRY and CDR2 SYGVKD. The ends were cut back, 4 bases at V and 11 bases at J, with 9 bases in the middle. In nucleotides, the CDR3 is TGTGCCATCAGTGGGGGGGCAAAGCAGTTCTTC. This sequence encodes CAISGGAKQFF.

This clonotype was detected ten times or more. This rearrangement joins TRBV19 to TRBJ1-1, with D uncertain. V gave up 0 bases and J gave up 0 bases, with 8 bases separating them. The CDR3 is 15 amino acids. The germline V gene has CDR1 LNHDA and CDR2 SQIVND (reference sequence). The CDR3 sequence: CASSIDWLMNTEAFF. For the CDR3, the DNA is TGTGCCAGTAGTATAGATTGGCTGATGAACACTGAAGCTTTCTTT.

The CDR3 reads CASSLRRQNTGELFF. The CDR3 DNA reads as TGTGCCAGCAGCTTACGGCGGCAGAACACCGGGGAGCTGTTTTTT. V usage is TRBV7-9 and J usage is TRBJ2-2, with D unclear. Germline-derived CDR1 and CDR2 are SEHNR and FQNEAQ (reference sequence). Between the trimmed V and J ends, which lost 2 bases and 1 base, there was a span of 8 bases. CDR3 length equals 15 residues.

The sample holds a few counts of this clonotype. The rearrangement joins TRBV7-2 to TRBJ2-2; D assignment may be TRBD1 or TRBD2 (6 bases each). The CDR3 loop spans 16 amino acids. V gave up 5 bases and J gave up 2 bases, with 15 bases separating them. From germline, CDR1 is SGHTA and CDR2 FQGNSA. CDR3 region: CASSLEGGSNTGELFF. The CDR3 nucleotides are TGTGCCAGCAGCCTCGAGGGGGGCTCAAACACCGGGGAGCTGTTTTTT.

V gene TRBV6-5 combines with J gene TRBJ2-1; 7 bases match TRBD1. Germline V lookup: CDR1 MNHEY, CDR2 SVGAGI. The V segment lost 0 bases and the J segment 3 bases; nucleotides outside the gene matches: 2. CDR3 size: 15 residues. CDR3 region: CASSYSNRGYNEQFF. CDR3 DNA sequence: TGTGCCAGCAGTTACTCTAACAGGGGCTACAATGAGCAGTTCTTC.